The present TCR beta chain was sequenced within a study of response to subunit inactivated influenza vaccine. The CDR3 consists of 14 residues. Trimming stripped 0 bases from V and 7 bases from J, with 7 bases between. The germline V gene has CDR1 MDHEN and CDR2 SYDVKM. The study, taken as a whole, reports: Every seasonal influenza vaccination brings in few new T cells, the authors suggested.

This clonotype was seen more than once but under ten times. Its antigen remains unidentified. TCRdb fed the RT-PCR reads into MiXCR, producing one record per CDR3 protein. The sample has a few hundred thousand distinct CDR3 sequences, 12% to 15% seen once. The TCR was taken from a man in his fifties or sixties who received an inactivated influenza vaccine. The sequencing used PBMCs from blood, collected roughly 13 days after vaccination. The chain links TRBV28 to TRBJ1-6; D gene unclear. The CDR3 sequence: CASSLWDGNSPLHF. The CDR3, as DNA: TGTGCCAGCAGTTTATGGGACGGCAATTCACCCCTCCACTTT.